This T cell receptor beta chain was retrieved from a study of long-term antiretroviral therapy in people with HIV. The CDR3 covers 14 residues. The germline V gene has CDR1 GTSNPN and CDR2 SVGIG (reference sequence). V lost 3 bases and J lost 9; bases outside the gene matches: 9. The assay, immunoSEQ v3.0, was run at survey level. Sequencing was performed with immunoSEQ multiplex PCR; in TCRdb, only in-frame clones are kept and a portion is missing. Of about 28,000 clones listed, about 95% are singletons. The sequencing used unsorted PBMCs, collected 6 to 6.5 years after starting antiretroviral therapy. The source is a man under 40 with HIV. The chain is built from TRBV30 and TRBJ2-1, with TRBD2 identical over 9 bases. The CDR3 DNA reads TGTGCCTGGAGCCGGGGGAGCGGGAGGAGTGAGCAGTTCTTC. The encoded protein is CAWSRGSGRSEQFF.